This T cell receptor beta chain appears in the sequencing data of a study of shared clonotypes between healthy human individuals. The table came from immunoSEQ multiplex PCR; TCRdb's copy has only in-frame clones and leaves some out. Here the sample spans under 650,000 clones, approximately 95% being singletons. V lost 2 bases and J lost 2, with 10 bases in between. The CDR3 totals 14 residues. Germline V gives CDR1 SEHNR, CDR2 FQNEAQ (reference sequence). The chain is built from TRBV7-9 and TRBJ2-7; D not certain. Sequenced material: naive CD4+ T cells sorted from blood. Subset noted: CD45RA+ positively selected. The receptor's source is a woman aged 25 to 39 in good health. CDR3 amino acids: CASSLLGQTYEQYF. As DNA, the CDR3 is TGTGCCAGCAGCTTACTAGGGCAGACCTACGAGCAGTACTTC.